The 28 T cell receptor beta chains in this list originate from one sample, sequenced in a study of shared clonotypes between healthy human individuals. Sequencing used immunoSEQ multiplex PCR; TCRdb keeps in-frame clones, though not all of them. The table records 850,000 to 1,100,000 clones, 70% to 85% of them present only once. The sequencing sample was made of memory CD4+ T cells from PBMCs. Subset given: CD45RA-negative fraction. The receptors here all came from a man between 18 and 35 years old in good health. Some clones in this sample may be carry-over from other donors' samples.

This chain joins TRBV7-9 and TRBJ2-5; D gene uncertain. Looked up from germline, CDR1 is SEHNR and CDR2 is FQNEAQ (reference sequence). V was pared by 3 bases and J by 3 bases, with 8 bases between. This CDR3 contains 13 residues. CDR3 amino acids: CASSLPREETQYF. CDR3 coding DNA: TGTGCCAGCAGCTTGCCTAGGGAAGAGACCCAGTACTTC.

To note about this clone: The same CDR3 is also encoded by other DNA sequences in this sample. The chain recombines TRBV25-1 with TRBJ2-1; no firm D call. V lost 0 bases and J 8 bases, leaving 11 bases between the germline ends. CDR3 length: 14 amino acids. Germline assignment: CDR1 MGHDK and CDR2 SYGVNS. CDR3 nucleotides: TGTGCCAGCAGTGAATATCCCCTAAATCATGAGCAGTTCTTC. It yields the protein CASSEYPLNHEQFF. Full variable domain (outside the CDR3, taken from reference TRBV25-1 and TRBJ2-1): EADIYQTPRYLVIGTGKKITLECSQTMGHDKMYWYQQDPGMELHLIHYSYGVNSTEKGDLSSESTVSRIRTEHFPLTLESARPSHTSQYLCASSEYPLNHEQFFGPGTRLTVL.

The chain employs TRBV19 and TRBJ2-1; D gene ambiguous. Germline V lookup: CDR1 LNHDA, CDR2 SQIVND (reference sequence). V was shortened by 5 bases and J by 6 bases, with 17 bases between the two germline ends. The CDR3 contains 15 residues. The CDR3 loop is CASSPPLSRLNEQFF. The CDR3 nucleotides are TGTGCCAGTAGTCCTCCCCTATCACGGCTCAATGAGCAGTTCTTC.

The chain is built from TRBV28 and TRBJ2-7, with TRBD2 matching over 7 bases. The CDR3 is 14 amino acids. The V segment lost 5 bases and the J segment 0 bases; nucleotides outside the gene matches: 4. CDR1 and CDR2 from the germline V gene are MDHEN and SYDVKM. The CDR3 bases are TGTGCCAGCAGTCCGAGCGGGGACTCCTACGAGCAGTACTTC. As protein: CASSPSGDSYEQYF. Drawing the rest from reference TRBV28 and TRBJ2-7, the complete variable domain is DVKVTQSSRYLVKRTGEKVFLECVQDMDHENMFWYRQDPGLGLRLIYFSYDVKMKEKGDIPEGYSVSREKKERFSLILESASTNQTSMYLCASSPSGDSYEQYFGPGTRLTVT.

The rearrangement links TRBV19 to TRBJ1-2; D is uncertain. CDR1 is LNHDA, CDR2 SQIVND, per germline (reference sequence). Trimming removed 7 bases at V and 2 bases at J, with 17 bases between. The CDR3 spans 15 residues. The CDR3 nucleotides read TGTGCCAGTAATTCCCCGACGCTCAGCAACTATGGCTACACCTTC. Translating gives CASNSPTLSNYGYTF.

The chain employs TRBV2 and TRBJ1-5, with D hard to call. Trimming removed 7 bases at V and 2 bases at J, with 18 bases between. Germline-derived CDR1 and CDR2 are SNHLY and FYNNEI. This CDR3 is built from 16 residues. CDR3 DNA sequence: TGTGCCAGCAAAAGGGAGTCCGGCGGAGGCAATCAGCCCCAGCATTTT. Its translation: CASKRESGGGNQPQHF.

This chain uses TRBV5-1 with TRBJ2-5; D gene unclear. Per the germline V gene, CDR1 is SGHRS and CDR2 is YFSETQ. The CDR3 extends over 17 amino acids. With 1 base removed from V and 1 base from J, the gap between germline ends came to 17 bases. This CDR3 reads CASSLPRLPISQETQYF. The DNA of the CDR3 is TGCGCCAGCAGCTTGCCCCGACTCCCAATCTCCCAAGAGACCCAGTACTTC. Full variable domain (remainder filled in from reference TRBV5-1 and TRBJ2-5): KAGVTQTPRYLIKTRGQQVTLSCSPISGHRSVSWYQQTPGQGLQFLFEYFSETQRNKGNFPGRFSGRQFSNSRSEMNVSTLELGDSALYLCASSLPRLPISQETQYFGPGTRLLVL.

This chain links TRBV28 with TRBJ1-6; D may be TRBD1 (6 bases). The CDR3 runs to 15 residues. Germline assignment: CDR1 MDHEN and CDR2 SYDVKM. The germline V and J ends were trimmed by 5 bases and 8 bases, with 16 bases remaining between them. CDR3 coding DNA: TGTGCCAGCAGTACTTCCGGGGGGCGGTATTCACCCCTCCACTTT. Translation gives CASSTSGGRYSPLHF.

The chain combines TRBV27 with TRBJ2-7, with D uncertain. This CDR3 contains 15 residues. CDR1 is MNHEY and CDR2 is SMNVEV in the germline V gene (reference sequence). V lost 5 bases and J 0 bases, leaving 14 bases between the germline ends. The CDR3 region is CASSPDVWSSYEQYF. In DNA, the CDR3 is TGTGCCAGCAGTCCAGACGTGTGGAGCTCCTACGAGCAGTACTTC.

The chain uses TRBV27 and TRBJ1-5; no definite D call. CDR1 and CDR2 (germline): MNHEY, SMNVEV (reference sequence). V lost 11 bases and J lost 0, with 17 bases in between. The CDR3 is 15 amino acids. The chain's CDR3 is CALPSAAGSNQPQHF. The CDR3 DNA is TGTGCCCTCCCCTCCGCGGCAGGTAGCAATCAGCCCCAGCATTTT.

This chain uses TRBV28 with TRBJ2-1, with a possible D match to TRBD1 (5 bases). CDR1 and CDR2 (germline): MDHEN, SYDVKM. V was cut by 5 bases and J by 8 bases, with 22 bases left in between. The CDR3 is made up of 16 amino acids. The CDR3 loop is CASSPTTAPARDEQFF. The DNA of the CDR3 is TGTGCCAGCAGTCCAACGACAGCCCCTGCTCGGGATGAGCAGTTCTTC.

This clone was observed a single time. The rearrangement uses TRBV6-5 and TRBJ2-5; 9 nucleotides match TRBD1. Trimming cost V 5 bases and J 4 bases; bases outside gene matches: 5. This CDR3 region has 14 residues. The germline V gene encodes CDR1 MNHEY and CDR2 SVGAGI. CDR3 DNA sequence: TGTGCCAGCAGTCCCAGGGGACAGGGAGAGACCCAGTACTTC. Amino acids: CASSPRGQGETQYF.

On this clone itself: Since a much larger clone is just one base distant, this may be a read error. V and J are TRBV2 and TRBJ1-2; tentative D call: TRBD1 (5 bases). The CDR3 runs to 12 residues. Germline CDR1 and CDR2: SNHLY and FYNNEI. The CDR3 sequence: CASIWGNYGCTF. CDR3 coding DNA: TGTGCCAGCATATGGGGGAACTATGGCTGCACCTTC.

V is TRBV28 and J is TRBJ2-2; TRBD1 or TRBD2 may be the D gene (5 bases each). Germline loops: CDR1 MDHEN, CDR2 SYDVKM. The CDR3 contains 16 residues. Trimming left V 4 bases short and J 3 bases short, with 15 bases between. CDR3 DNA: TGTGCCAGCAGTTCCAAGCGGACACTTTACACCGGGGAGCTGTTTTTT. Protein: CASSSKRTLYTGELFF. The variable domain in full, with the rest retrieved from reference TRBV28 and TRBJ2-2, is DVKVTQSSRYLVKRTGEKVFLECVQDMDHENMFWYRQDPGLGLRLIYFSYDVKMKEKGDIPEGYSVSREKKERFSLILESASTNQTSMYLCASSSKRTLYTGELFFGEGSRLTVL.

The chain links TRBV5-1 to TRBJ2-1; perhaps D is TRBD1 or TRBD2 (5 bases each). With 4 bases removed from V and 0 bases from J, the gap between germline ends came to 23 bases. The CDR3 is made up of 19 amino acids. Germline lookup yields CDR1 SGHRS and CDR2 YFSETQ. The CDR3 loop reads CASSPDSDRPYSSYNEQFF. The CDR3 DNA reads TGCGCCAGCAGCCCAGATAGCGACAGACCCTACTCCTCCTACAATGAGCAGTTCTTC.

This clone was found a few times. The chain is built from TRBV14 and TRBJ2-7; 10 positions agree with TRBD2. The CDR3 runs 16 residues. Trimming cost V 2 bases and J 6 bases; bases outside gene matches: 10. CDR1 is SGHDN, CDR2 FVKESK, per germline. The CDR3 loop is CASSQIRASGSREQYF. The CDR3 DNA is TGTGCCAGCAGCCAAATACGGGCTAGCGGGAGCCGCGAGCAGTACTTC.

The chain couples TRBV9 to TRBJ1-1; D might be TRBD1 (6 bases). V was trimmed by 0 bases and J by 2 bases, leaving 14 bases between them. This CDR3 contains 16 residues. Per the germline V gene, CDR1 is SGDLS and CDR2 is YYNGEE. CDR3 nucleotides: TGTGCCAGCAGCGTAGGAGAGGGACACCGAAACACTGAAGCTTTCTTT. Its protein is CASSVGEGHRNTEAFF.

V gene TRBV7-2 combines with J gene TRBJ1-2, with no clear D. V lost 5 bases and J lost 8, with 21 bases in between. CDR1 is SGHTA, CDR2 FQGNSA, per germline. This CDR3 has 15 residues. CDR3 protein: CASSVTRTVRGGYTF. The CDR3 coding sequence is TGTGCCAGCAGCGTCACCCGCACCGTTCGCGGGGGCTACACCTTC.

Worth noting for this clone: The sample holds other DNA sequences that translate to the same CDR3. The genes are TRBV2 and TRBJ2-7; D uncertain. The CDR3 runs 12 residues. Germline CDR1 and CDR2: SNHLY and FYNNEI. Trimming shortened V by 4 bases and J by 0 bases, and 4 bases separated the two germline ends. CDR3 DNA sequence: TGTGCCAGCAGTGCCAGCTCCTACGAGCAGTACTTC. It specifies CASSASSYEQYF.

For this clone: It may be a read error: a sequence one base away is much more abundant. CDR3 nucleotides: TGTGCCAGCAGTTTATGGGGGGGTTATGGCTACACCTTC. It translates to CASSLWGGYGYTF. The chain recombines TRBV28 with TRBJ1-2; D is possibly TRBD1 (5 bases). This CDR3 region has 13 residues. V dropped 0 bases and J dropped 5 bases, with 7 bases sitting between them. Germline V gene sequence: CDR1 MDHEN, CDR2 SYDVKM.

In the case of this clone: A read error is likely here: a far larger clone is one base away. The identical CDR3 is also encoded by other nucleotide sequences in the sample. This chain uses TRBV30 with TRBJ2-7; 7 bases are shared with TRBD1. Germline CDR1 GTSNPN, CDR2 SVGIG (reference sequence). This CDR3 spans 13 amino acids. CDR3 sequence (DNA): TGTGCCTGGAGGGGGGACAGCTCCTACGAGCAGTATTTC. Its protein product is CAWRGDSSYEQYF.

This chain connects TRBV7-3 to TRBJ2-2; no definite D call. Germline-derived CDR1 and CDR2 are SGHTA and FQGTGA. V was shortened by 3 bases and J by 5 bases, with 10 bases between the two germline ends. The CDR3 totals 14 residues. The CDR3 reads CASSFGPATGELFF. The CDR3 coding sequence is TGTGCCAGCAGCTTCGGGCCTGCAACCGGGGAGCTGTTTTTT.

This clone was seen only a few times. The chain combines TRBV18 with TRBJ1-2; D unclear. The CDR3 runs 11 residues. CDR1 is KGHSH and CDR2 is LQKENI in the germline V gene. Trimming pared 5 bases from V and 0 bases from J, leaving 1 base between. The CDR3 is CASSSNYGYTF. In nucleotides, the CDR3 is TGTGCCAGCTCATCTAACTATGGCTACACCTTC.

The genes are TRBV6-6 and TRBJ2-2; perhaps TRBD1 as D (5 bases). V lost 3 bases and J 1 base, leaving 9 bases between the germline ends. Germline V gives CDR1 MNHNY, CDR2 SVGAGI (reference sequence). The CDR3 sequence is 15 residues long. CDR3 sequence reads: CASSYNTGNTGELFF. CDR3 bases: TGTGCCAGCAGTTATAATACAGGGAACACCGGGGAGCTGTTTTTT.

The V and J genes are TRBV28 and TRBJ2-3; no clear D gene. V was shortened by 2 bases and J by 5 bases, with 8 bases between the two germline ends. This CDR3 comprises 13 residues. The germline V gene has CDR1 MDHEN and CDR2 SYDVKM. In DNA form, the CDR3 reads TGTGCCAGCAGTTTACCCCCAATAGATACGCAGTATTTT. It encodes CASSLPPIDTQYF.

This rearrangement joins TRBV5-1 to TRBJ2-5, with 8 positions matching TRBD1. V dropped 0 bases and J dropped 5; count of bases not matched to a gene: 6. CDR1 is SGHRS, CDR2 YFSETQ, per germline. This CDR3 spans 15 amino acids. CDR3 residues: CASSLGQGSLETQYF. CDR3 coding DNA: TGCGCCAGCAGCTTGGGACAGGGGAGCTTGGAGACCCAGTACTTC.

Only a few counts were recorded for this clone. The chain carries TRBV11-2 and TRBJ2-2; D might be TRBD2 (5 bases). CDR1 is SGHAT, CDR2 FQNNGV, per germline. Trimming removed 4 bases from V and 2 bases from J, with 8 bases in between. The CDR3 spans 14 residues. The CDR3 nucleotides are TGTGCCAGCAGCTCCCGACTAAACACCGGGGAGCTGTTTTTT. Protein product: CASSSRLNTGELFF.

Points on this clone: Other DNA variants within this sample encode the same CDR3. The CDR3, as DNA: TGCGCCAGCAGCCAACGGACTAGCGGCATATACAATGAGCAGTTCTTC. Its protein is CASSQRTSGIYNEQFF. The chain joins TRBV4-3 to TRBJ2-1; 10 positions match TRBD2. Germline loops: CDR1 LGHNA, CDR2 YSLEER. V lost 2 bases to trimming and J lost 4 bases; unmatched junction nucleotides: 5. This CDR3 has 16 amino acids.